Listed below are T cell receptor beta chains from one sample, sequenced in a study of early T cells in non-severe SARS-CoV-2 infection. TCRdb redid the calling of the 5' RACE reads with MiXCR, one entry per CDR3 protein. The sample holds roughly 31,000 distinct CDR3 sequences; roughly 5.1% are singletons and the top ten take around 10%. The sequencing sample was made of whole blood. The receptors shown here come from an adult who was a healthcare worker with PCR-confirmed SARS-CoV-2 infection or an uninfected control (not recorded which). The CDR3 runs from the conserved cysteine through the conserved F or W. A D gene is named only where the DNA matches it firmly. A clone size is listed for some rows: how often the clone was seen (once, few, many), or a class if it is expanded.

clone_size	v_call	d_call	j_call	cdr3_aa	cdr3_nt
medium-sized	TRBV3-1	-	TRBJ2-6	CASSQEFSGANVLTF	TGTGCCAGCAGCCAGGAGTTCTCTGGGGCCAACGTCCTGACTTTC
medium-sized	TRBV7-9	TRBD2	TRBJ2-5	CASSTHEREGQMSTQYF	TGTGCCAGCAGCACCCACGAGCGGGAGGGCCAGATGTCGACCCAGTACTTC
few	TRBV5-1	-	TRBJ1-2	CASSSHLGGYTF	TGCGCCAGCAGCTCCCATTTGGGCGGCTACACCTTC
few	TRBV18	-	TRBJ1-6	CASSPGDARPLHF	TGTGCCAGCTCACCTGGGGACGCTCGGCCCCTCCACTTT
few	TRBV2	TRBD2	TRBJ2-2	CASSGGLAGAGELFF	TGTGCCAGCAGCGGTGGACTAGCGGGAGCCGGGGAGCTGTTTTTT
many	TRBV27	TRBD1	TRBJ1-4	CASSSEPFYRGEKLFF	TGTGCCAGCAGTTCAGAACCCTTTTACAGGGGGGAAAAACTGTTTTTT
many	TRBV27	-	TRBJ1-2	CASRTVYNYGYTF	TGTGCCAGCAGGACAGTTTATAACTATGGCTACACCTTC
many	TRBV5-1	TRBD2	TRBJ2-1	CASTSLTSGIYNEQFF	TGCGCCAGCACCTCCCTTACTAGCGGTATCTACAATGAGCAGTTCTTC
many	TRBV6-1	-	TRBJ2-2	CASRNPARDPGELFF	TGTGCCAGCAGGAACCCGGCGAGAGATCCCGGGGAGCTGTTTTTT
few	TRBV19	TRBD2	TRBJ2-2	CASSRTSGGYTGELFF	TGTGCCAGTAGCAGGACTAGCGGGGGCTACACCGGGGAGCTGTTTTTT
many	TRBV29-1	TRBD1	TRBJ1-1	CSVTGGNTEAFF	TGCAGCGTTACAGGGGGTAACACTGAAGCTTTCTTT
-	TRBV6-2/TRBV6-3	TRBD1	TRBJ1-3	CASTAIGTEFSGNTIYF	TGTGCCAGCACCGCGATAGGGACAGAGTTCTCTGGAAACACCATATATTTT
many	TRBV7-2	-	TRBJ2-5	CASSSRDFYETQYF	TGTGCCAGCAGCTCACGGGACTTCTATGAGACCCAGTACTTC
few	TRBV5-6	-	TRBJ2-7	CASSLAGTTYEQYF	TGTGCCAGCAGCTTGGCCGGGACAACCTACGAGCAGTACTTC
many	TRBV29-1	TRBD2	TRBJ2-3	CSVGSTSGGTDTQYF	TGCAGCGTTGGATCCACTAGCGGGGGCACAGATACGCAGTATTTT
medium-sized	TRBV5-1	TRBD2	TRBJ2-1	CASRRLAGVYYNEQFF	TGCGCCAGCAGGAGGCTAGCGGGGGTCTATTACAATGAGCAGTTCTTC
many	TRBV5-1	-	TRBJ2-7	CASSFFGGAGMSYEQYF	TGCGCCAGCAGCTTCTTTGGTGGGGCAGGGATGTCCTACGAGCAGTACTTC
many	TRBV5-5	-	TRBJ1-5	CASSLDAGRVNQPQHF	TGTGCCAGCAGCTTGGATGCAGGGCGCGTGAATCAGCCCCAGCATTTT
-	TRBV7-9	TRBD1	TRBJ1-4	CASSLGGGQGEKLFF	TGTGCCAGCAGCTTAGGCGGGGGACAGGGAGAAAAACTGTTTTTT
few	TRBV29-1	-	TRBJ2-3	CSGLKSDTQYF	TGCAGCGGCTTAAAATCAGATACGCAGTATTTT
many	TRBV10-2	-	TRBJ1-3	CASGEAPPSTIYF	TGCGCCAGCGGAGAGGCTCCCCCGTCCACCATATATTTT
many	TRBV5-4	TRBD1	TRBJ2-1	CASSPQGVPHEQFF	TGTGCCAGCAGCCCTCAGGGGGTCCCCCATGAGCAGTTCTTC
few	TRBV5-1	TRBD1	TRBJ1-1	CASRLRQGGMNTEAFF	TGCGCCAGCAGACTTAGACAGGGGGGGATGAACACTGAAGCTTTCTTT
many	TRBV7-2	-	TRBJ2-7	CASSGGVGSHEQYF	TGTGCCAGCAGCGGGGGAGTGGGCTCCCACGAGCAGTACTTC
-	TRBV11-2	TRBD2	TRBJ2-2	CASGATSGRRTGELFF	TGTGCCAGCGGGGCCACTAGCGGGAGAAGGACCGGGGAGCTGTTTTTT
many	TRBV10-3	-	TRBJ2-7	CATGPLSSYEQYF	TGTGCCACCGGGCCGTTAAGCTCCTACGAGCAGTACTTC
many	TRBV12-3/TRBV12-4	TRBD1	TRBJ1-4	CASSWTGENEKLFF	TGTGCCAGCAGCTGGACAGGGGAGAATGAAAAACTGTTTTTT
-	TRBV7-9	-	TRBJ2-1	CASSPRAADEQFF	TGTGCCAGCAGCCCCCGCGCGGCGGATGAGCAGTTCTTC
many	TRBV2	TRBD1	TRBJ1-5	CASRRDRGHQPQHF	TGTGCCAGCAGACGGGACAGGGGGCATCAGCCCCAGCATTTT
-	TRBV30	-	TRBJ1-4	CAWKLWGVGEKLFF	TGTGCCTGGAAATTGTGGGGCGTCGGAGAAAAACTGTTTTTT
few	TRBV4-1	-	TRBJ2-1	CASSQELAGAYNEQFF	TGCGCCAGCAGCCAAGAGTTGGCGGGTGCCTACAATGAGCAGTTCTTC
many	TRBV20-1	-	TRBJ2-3	CSARAPRDGLSTDTQYF	TGCAGTGCTAGAGCCCCCCGGGACGGCTTGAGCACAGATACGCAGTATTTT
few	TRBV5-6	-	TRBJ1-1	CASSLEFTEAFF	TGTGCCAGCAGCTTAGAGTTCACTGAAGCTTTCTTT
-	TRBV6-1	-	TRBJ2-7	CASDIGGYEQYF	TGTGCCAGCGACATAGGAGGGTACGAGCAGTACTTC
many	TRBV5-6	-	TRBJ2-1	CASSLGQYYNEQFF	TGTGCCAGCAGCTTGGGACAGTATTACAATGAGCAGTTCTTC
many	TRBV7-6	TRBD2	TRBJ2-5	CASSPPGLALGETQYF	TGTGCCAGCAGCCCACCGGGACTAGCGTTAGGAGAGACCCAGTACTTC
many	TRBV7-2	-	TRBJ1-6	CASSILPNSPLHF	TGTGCCAGCAGCATCCTACCAAATTCACCCCTCCACTTT
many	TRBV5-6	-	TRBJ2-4	CASSLVGSAKNIQYF	TGTGCCAGCAGCTTGGTGGGTTCGGCCAAAAACATTCAGTACTTC
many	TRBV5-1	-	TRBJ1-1	CASSPTPGPSNTEAFF	TGCGCCAGCAGCCCTACCCCGGGACCTTCGAACACTGAAGCTTTCTTT
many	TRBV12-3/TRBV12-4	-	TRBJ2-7	CASSFPDSYEQYF	TGTGCCAGCAGTTTCCCGGACAGCTACGAGCAGTACTTC
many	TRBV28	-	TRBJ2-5	CASSFASAQETQYF	TGTGCCAGCAGTTTTGCTAGCGCACAAGAGACCCAGTACTTC
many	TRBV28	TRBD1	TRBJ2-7	CASWTGAYEQYF	TGTGCCAGCTGGACAGGGGCCTACGAGCAGTACTTC
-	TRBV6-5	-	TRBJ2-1	CASSAGHRNEQFF	TGTGCCAGCAGTGCGGGACACAGGAATGAGCAGTTCTTC
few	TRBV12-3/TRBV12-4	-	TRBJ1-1	CASRSAPSEAFF	TGTGCCAGCAGATCTGCCCCATCTGAAGCTTTCTTT
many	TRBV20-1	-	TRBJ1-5	CSARQGPPNQPQHF	TGCAGTGCTAGACAGGGACCACCCAATCAGCCCCAGCATTTT
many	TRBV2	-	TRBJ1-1	CASTPDNGGRTEAFF	TGTGCCAGCACTCCCGACAATGGAGGGAGGACTGAAGCTTTCTTT
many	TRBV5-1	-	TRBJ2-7	CASSSYVPSRELLGEQYF	TGCGCCAGCAGTTCATATGTACCGTCCCGGGAGCTATTAGGCGAGCAGTACTTC
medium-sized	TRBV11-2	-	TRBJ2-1	CASSRSISRSYNEQFF	TGTGCCAGCAGCCGTTCAATTAGTAGATCCTACAATGAGCAGTTCTTC
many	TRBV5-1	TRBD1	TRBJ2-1	CASSLLTGVNEQFF	TGCGCCAGCAGCTTATTGACAGGGGTCAATGAGCAGTTCTTC
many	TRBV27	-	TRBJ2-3	CASSPQEYTDTQYF	TGTGCCAGCAGTCCACAGGAATACACAGATACGCAGTATTTT
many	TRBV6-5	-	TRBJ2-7	CASNQGYEQYF	TGTGCCAGCAATCAGGGCTACGAGCAGTACTTC
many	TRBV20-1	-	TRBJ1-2	CSARDLRGGYGYTF	TGCAGTGCTAGAGATTTGAGGGGGGGCTATGGCTACACCTTC
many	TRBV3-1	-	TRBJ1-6	CASSQDMGNSPLHF	TGTGCCAGCAGCCAAGACATGGGGAATTCACCCCTCCACTTT
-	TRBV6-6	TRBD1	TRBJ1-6	CASSPATGNSPLHF	TGTGCCAGCAGTCCAGCGACAGGGAATTCACCCCTCCACTTT